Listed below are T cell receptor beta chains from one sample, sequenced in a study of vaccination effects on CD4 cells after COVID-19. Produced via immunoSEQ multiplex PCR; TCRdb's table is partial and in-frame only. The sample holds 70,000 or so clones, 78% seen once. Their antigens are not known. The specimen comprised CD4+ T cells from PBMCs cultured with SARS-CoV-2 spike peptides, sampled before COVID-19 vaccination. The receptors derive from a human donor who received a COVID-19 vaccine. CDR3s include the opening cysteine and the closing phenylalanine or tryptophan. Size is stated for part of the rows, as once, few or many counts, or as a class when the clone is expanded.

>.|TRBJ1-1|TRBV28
CASSPGGDTEAFF
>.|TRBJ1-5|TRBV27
CASGRLGDQPQHF
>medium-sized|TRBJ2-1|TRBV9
CASNKWGGAANEQFF
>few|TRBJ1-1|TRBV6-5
CASSQTGIEAFF
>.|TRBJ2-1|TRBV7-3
CASSLGTYNEQFF
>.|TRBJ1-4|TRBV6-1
CASSEGFRGGGAEKLFF
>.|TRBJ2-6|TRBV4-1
CASSPSRWDRAAGANVLTF
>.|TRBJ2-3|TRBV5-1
CASSLIPGPMADTQYF
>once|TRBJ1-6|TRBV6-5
CASSYSPPQGGSPLHF
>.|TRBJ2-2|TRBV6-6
CASLRQYHTGELFF
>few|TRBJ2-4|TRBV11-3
CASSRTRQLVIAKNIQYF
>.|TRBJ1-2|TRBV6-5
CASERGQGYGYTF
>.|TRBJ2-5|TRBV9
CASSVAETQYF
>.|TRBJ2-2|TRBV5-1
CASSSTSGGAAGELFF
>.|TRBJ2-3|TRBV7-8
CASSLGGGSSTDTQYF
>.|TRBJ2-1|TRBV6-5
CATSRVDNEQFF
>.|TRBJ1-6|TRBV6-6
CASRTGGQGNSPLHF
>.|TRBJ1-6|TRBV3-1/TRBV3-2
CASSQGGSPLHF
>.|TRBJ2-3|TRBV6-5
CASSYSEVTLTDTQYF
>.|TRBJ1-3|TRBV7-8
CASSRQDSGNTIYF
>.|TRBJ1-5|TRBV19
CASSKTDHNQPQHF
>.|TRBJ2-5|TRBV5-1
CASSSTGLAGVGETQYF
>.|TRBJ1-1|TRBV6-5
CASSLVRDREAFF
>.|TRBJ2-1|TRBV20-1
CSASNGDRYNEQFF
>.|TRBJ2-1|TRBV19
CASSLSGGYNEQFF
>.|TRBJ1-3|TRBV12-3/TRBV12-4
CASRTNTIYF
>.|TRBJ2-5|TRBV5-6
CASSSTSGQETQYF
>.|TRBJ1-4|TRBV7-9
CASSLGTGDPNEKLFF
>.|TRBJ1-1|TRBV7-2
CASSLRVITEAFF
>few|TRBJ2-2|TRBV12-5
CASGLVPGIGELFF
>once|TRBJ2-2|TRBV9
CASSVATGTGYTGELFF